This record looks at one T cell receptor (beta chain) sequence and its context. What it binds is unknown. The deep-level immunoSEQ assay was used. Profiling relied on immunoSEQ multiplex PCR, and the TCRdb table lists in-frame clones only, not all of them. Of approximately 740,000 clones listed, around 92% are singletons. CD45RO-negative cells were positively selected for CCR7, leaving out terminally differentiated effector memory CD45RA+ cells. The data originate from a study of shared clonotypes between healthy human individuals. Notes on the study in general: Among donors, sharing of clonotypes was expected to be affected by sequencing depth.

The sequenced material came from naive CD8+ T cells sorted from blood. This sequence was found in a man in his thirties or forties in good health.

The CDR3 DNA reads as TGTGCCAATCGGCCAGGCTTGAACACTGAAGCTTTCTTT. Translation: CANRPGLNTEAFF. This chain connects TRBV7-9 to TRBJ1-1; D gene ambiguous. This CDR3 is 13 amino acids long. Trimming removed 10 bases from V and 0 bases from J, with 12 bases in between. CDR1 and CDR2 (germline): SEHNR, FQNEAQ (reference sequence).